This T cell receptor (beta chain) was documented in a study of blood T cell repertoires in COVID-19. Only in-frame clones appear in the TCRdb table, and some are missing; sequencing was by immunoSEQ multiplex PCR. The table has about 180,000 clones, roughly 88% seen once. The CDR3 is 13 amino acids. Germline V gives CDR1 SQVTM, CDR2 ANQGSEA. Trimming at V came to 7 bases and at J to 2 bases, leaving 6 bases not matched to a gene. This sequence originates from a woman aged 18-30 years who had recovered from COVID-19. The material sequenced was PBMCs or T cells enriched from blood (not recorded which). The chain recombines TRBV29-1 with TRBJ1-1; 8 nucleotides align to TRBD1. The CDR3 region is CSAKQGGNTEAFF. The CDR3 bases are TGCAGCGCAAAACAGGGGGGTAACACTGAAGCTTTCTTT.